This passage covers 21 T cell receptor beta chains from one sample sequenced in a study of CD8+CD57+ T cells in acquired aplastic anemia. The template used for profiling TCR beta VDJ and CDR3 was genomic DNA. TCRdb ran MiXCR on the reads and lists one entry per CDR3 protein. This table has 30,000 to 40,000 distinct CDR3 sequences, around 80% appearing once. What was sequenced was sorted CD4+, CD8+, or CD8+CD57+ T cells (not recorded which) from PBMCs. The source of these receptors is a human donor in good health, serving as a control.

In DNA, the CDR3 is TGCAGTGCTAGCACAGGGAGGACCAGTGATGGCTACACCTTC. Translating gives CSASTGRTSDGYTF. J is TRBJ1-2 and V is TRBV20-1; tentative D call: TRBD1 (6 bases). Trimming left V 3 bases short and J 6 bases short, with 17 bases between. The CDR3 is 14 amino acids. The germline CDR1 and CDR2 sequences are DFQATT and SNEGSKA (reference sequence).

CDR3 protein: CASSLAAGQGAYEQYF. For the CDR3, the DNA is TGCGCCAGCAGCCTTGCGGCCGGACAGGGGGCCTACGAGCAGTACTTC. The chain joins TRBV5-1 to TRBJ2-7, with 10 bases identical to TRBD1. Germline V CDR1 and CDR2: SGHRS, YFSETQ. V shed 4 bases and J 2 bases; nucleotides not matched to a gene: 9. The CDR3 is 16 amino acids.

A few counts support this clonotype. The CDR3 DNA is TGCAGCGTCGAGGACAGGGAGGACTACGAGCAGTACTTC. As protein: CSVEDREDYEQYF. This rearrangement joins TRBV29-1 to TRBJ2-7; 8 nucleotides match TRBD1. This CDR3 has 13 residues. Unmatched junction bases numbered 7, after V lost 6 bases and J lost 3 bases. In germline, CDR1 is SQVTM, CDR2 ANQGSEA.

In DNA form, the CDR3 reads TGCAGCGTTGTAGCCGGACAGGGTAACAATGAGCAGTTCTTC. This gives the protein CSVVAGQGNNEQFF. V gene TRBV29-1 combines with J gene TRBJ2-1; 8 bases agree with TRBD1. V trimming: 4 bases; J trimming: 5 bases; junction bases outside the gene matches: 7. Germline-derived CDR1 and CDR2 are SQVTM and ANQGSEA. CDR3 length equals 14 residues.

The chain couples TRBV5-6 to TRBJ2-2, with a weak D call TRBD1 (5 bases). Deletions cut 4 bases from V and 1 base from J, with 11 bases between. Germline lookup yields CDR1 SGHDT and CDR2 YYEEEE. The CDR3 has 15 amino acids. Written as DNA, the CDR3 is TGTGCCAGCAGCCTGGGTACAGGGAACACCGGGGAGCTGTTTTTT. This translates into CASSLGTGNTGELFF.

Sample share makes this clonotype medium-sized (0.01 to 0.1%). Germline is not matched at one junction end, which may reflect a read error. The CDR3 loop reads CASSDRQPPSF. The CDR3 coding sequence is TGTGCCAGCAGTGATAGACAGCCTCCAAGCTTC. This chain joins TRBV2 and TRBJ1-2; tentative D call: TRBD1 (5 bases). The germline CDR1 and CDR2 sequences are SNHLY and FYNNEI. CDR3 length equals 11 residues.

The rearrangement joins TRBV5-5 to TRBJ1-2; 7 bases are shared with TRBD1. Germline V gene data show CDR1 as SGHKS and CDR2 as YYEKEE (reference sequence). The CDR3 totals 12 residues. The trim removed 5 bases at V and 6 bases at J, leaving 4 bases unmatched. The CDR3 reads CASRLGGNGYTF. The CDR3 DNA sequence: TGTGCCAGCAGATTAGGGGGCAATGGCTACACCTTC.

The table lists this clonotype with a few counts. The chain joins TRBV25-1 to TRBJ1-2; D unclear. CDR1 and CDR2 (germline): MGHDK, SYGVNS. V lost 6 bases and J 8 bases, leaving 19 bases between the germline ends. This CDR3 region has 14 residues. For the CDR3, the DNA is TGTGCCAGCAGCGACCCCGGGCCGACCCTCGGCTACACCTTC. Protein sequence: CASSDPGPTLGYTF.

This clonotype is categorized as medium-sized. The gene calls are TRBV7-8 and TRBJ2-3; either TRBD1 or TRBD2 may supply D (6 bases each). The germline V gene encodes CDR1 SGHVS and CDR2 FQNEAQ. The CDR3 covers 17 residues. Trimming took 3 bases from V and 5 from J, leaving 21 bases between them. The chain's CDR3 is CASSLSLGGPGGDTQYF. Here the CDR3 DNA reads TGTGCCAGCAGCTTGAGTTTAGGGGGTCCCGGGGGAGATACGCAGTATTTT.

The chain employs TRBV15 and TRBJ2-5; weak D call: TRBD2 (6 bases). Germline V gene lookup returns CDR1 LNHNV and CDR2 YYDKDF (reference sequence). The V and J ends lost 8 bases and 1 base respectively, with 17 bases between them. This CDR3 has 15 amino acids. This CDR3 is CATRDSWGTQETQYF. The CDR3 nucleotides are TGTGCCACCCGGGACTCATGGGGAACCCAAGAGACCCAGTACTTC.

The chain has TRBV24-1 and TRBJ2-1; 13 bases agree with TRBD2. Trimming removed 3 bases from V and 9 bases from J; junction bases left unmatched: 4. The germline gives CDR1 KGHDR, CDR2 SFDVKD. This CDR3 spans 15 amino acids. The CDR3 DNA sequence: TGTGCCACCAGTGATACTAGCGGGGGGGTAGGTGAGCAGTTCTTC. Translating it yields CATSDTSGGVGEQFF.

The J gene is TRBJ2-5, the V gene TRBV25-1, with 7 bases fitting TRBD2. The V and J ends lost 1 base and 4 bases, in that order; junction bases with no gene match: 9. Germline lookup yields CDR1 MGHDK and CDR2 SYGVNS. There are 16 residues in the CDR3. The CDR3 spells CASSESAFWGGETQYF. The CDR3 nucleotides are TGTGCCAGCAGTGAATCTGCGTTCTGGGGGGGAGAGACCCAGTACTTC.

Only a few counts were recorded for this clonotype. The chain combines TRBV19 with TRBJ1-6, with 8 bases that match TRBD1. CDR1 is LNHDA, CDR2 SQIVND, per germline (reference sequence). V trimming: 6 bases; J trimming: 8 bases; junction bases outside the gene matches: 9. CDR3 length equals 15 residues. CDR3 nucleotides: TGTGCCAGTAGCACCGGACAGGGAGGACATTCACCCCTCCACTTT. Protein product: CASSTGQGGHSPLHF.

This chain uses TRBV29-1 with TRBJ2-2; D may correspond to TRBD1 or TRBD2 (6 bases each). Trimming stripped 3 bases from V and 4 bases from J, with 9 bases between. Looked up from germline, CDR1 is SQVTM and CDR2 is ANQGSEA. CDR3 length equals 13 residues. CDR3 bases: TGCAGCGTTGACAGGGGAGGCACCGGGGAGCTGTTTTTT. Translating gives CSVDRGGTGELFF.

The rearrangement uses TRBV20-1 and TRBJ2-5; unclear D gene. There are 11 residues in the CDR3. V was cut by 8 bases and J by 5 bases, with 12 bases left in between. Germline V gene data show CDR1 as DFQATT and CDR2 as SNEGSKA (reference sequence). The CDR3 nucleotides read TGCAGTTCGCCTAGAGAGGAGACCCAGTACTTC. This encodes CSSPREETQYF.

This clonotype has just a few counts. This chain joins TRBV24-1 and TRBJ2-1; D unclear. Trimming left V 1 base short and J 4 bases short, with 7 bases between. The CDR3 has 14 residues. From germline, CDR1 is KGHDR and CDR2 SFDVKD. The CDR3 loop reads CATSDFEAYNEQFF. The CDR3 DNA reads as TGTGCCACCAGTGATTTTGAAGCGTACAATGAGCAGTTCTTC.

The V and J genes are TRBV7-6 and TRBJ2-2; D is perhaps TRBD2 (6 bases). V was shortened by 7 bases and J by 6 bases, with 24 bases between the two germline ends. Germline V CDR1 and CDR2: SGHVS, FNYEAQ. This CDR3 is built from 17 residues. CDR3 protein: CASTPLSLAGSPGELFF. CDR3 DNA sequence: TGTGCCAGCACTCCGCTTTCGCTGGCGGGATCCCCCGGGGAGCTGTTTTTT.

CDR3 coding DNA: TGCGCCAGCAGCGAATGGGGTGAGGCTGAAAAACTGTTTTTT. This translates into CASSEWGEAEKLFF. This chain uses TRBV4-3 with TRBJ1-4; no clear D gene. V was clipped by 5 bases and J by 7 bases, with 14 bases between them. The CDR3 is 14 residues long. The V gene's germline CDR1 is LGHNA and CDR2 YSLEER.

The chain employs TRBV24-1 and TRBJ2-3, with D possibly matching TRBD2 (5 bases). The CDR3 totals 12 residues. Germline lookup yields CDR1 KGHDR and CDR2 SFDVKD. Trimming cost V 4 bases and J 4 bases, with 5 bases left between them. The CDR3 here is CATSDGADTQYF. The CDR3 DNA reads as TGTGCCACCAGTGACGGGGCAGATACGCAGTATTTT.

This clonotype occurred a few times. The rearrangement joins TRBV12-3 or TRBV12-4 to TRBJ1-6, with TRBD1 identical over 10 bases. The CDR3 totals 14 residues. Trimming removed 5 bases from V and 12 bases from J; junction bases left unmatched: 7. CDR3 amino acids: CASSPGQGSRPLHF. CDR3 DNA: TGTGCCAGCAGTCCGGGACAGGGGTCCAGACCCCTCCACTTT.

CDR3 sequence: CASSEVTEGYTF. CDR3 sequence (DNA): TGTGCCAGCAGTGAAGTCACGGAAGGCTACACCTTC. This chain connects TRBV2 to TRBJ1-2; D ambiguous. CDR1 and CDR2 from the germline V gene are SNHLY and FYNNEI. V lost 1 base, J lost 8 bases, and 8 bases lay in between. The CDR3 loop spans 12 amino acids.